This T cell receptor beta chain appears in the sequencing data of a study of blood T cell repertoires in COVID-19. Looking at the study overall: Samples taken during acute and convalescent COVID-19 were collected in the United States, Italy and Spain.

Original processing methods: Reference gene primers were amplified, and this amplification served to estimate nucleated cell counts. The assay was immunoSEQ multiplex PCR, and TCRdb's table has in-frame clones only and misses some. V, J and clone size reflect that table, while D and trimming were determined from the DNA. Among some 200,000 clones listed, about 80% were seen once. Seattle cases were enrolled at active infection and followed longitudinally. The sample taken for sequencing was peripheral blood. The clonotype originates from a woman over 75 with COVID-19, enrolled during active disease.

This CDR3 reads CATREPGRALIRYTEAFF. The CDR3 DNA follows: TGTGCCACCAGGGAGCCGGGCAGGGCCTTGATTCGATACACTGAAGCTTTCTTT. This chain connects TRBV15 to TRBJ1-1, with a possible D match to TRBD1 (5 bases). The CDR3 runs 18 residues. V shed 6 bases and J shed 3 bases, with 26 bases lying between them. Looked up from germline, CDR1 is LNHNV and CDR2 is YYDKDF (reference sequence).